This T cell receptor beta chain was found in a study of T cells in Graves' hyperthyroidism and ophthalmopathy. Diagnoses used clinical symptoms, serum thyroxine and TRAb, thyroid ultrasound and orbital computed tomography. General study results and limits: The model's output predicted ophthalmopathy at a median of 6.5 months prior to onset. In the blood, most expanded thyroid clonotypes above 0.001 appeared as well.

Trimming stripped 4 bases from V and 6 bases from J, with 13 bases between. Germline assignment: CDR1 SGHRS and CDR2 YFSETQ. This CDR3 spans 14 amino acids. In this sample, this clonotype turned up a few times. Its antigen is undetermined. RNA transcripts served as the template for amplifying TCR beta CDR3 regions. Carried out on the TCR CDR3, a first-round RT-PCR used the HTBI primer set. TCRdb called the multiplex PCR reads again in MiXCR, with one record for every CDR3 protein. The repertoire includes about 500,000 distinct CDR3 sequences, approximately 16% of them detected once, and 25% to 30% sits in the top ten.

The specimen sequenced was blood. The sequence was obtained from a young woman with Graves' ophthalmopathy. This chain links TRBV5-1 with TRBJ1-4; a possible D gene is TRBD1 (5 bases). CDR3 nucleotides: TGCGCCAGCAGCCGGATCGGGGCGGATGAAAAACTGTTTTTT. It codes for CASSRIGADEKLFF.